These 18 T cell receptor beta chains were sequenced from one sample in a study of T cell responses to AZD1222 COVID-19 vaccine. The protocol was immunoSEQ multiplex PCR, while the TCRdb copy is restricted to in-frame clones and leaves out a portion. The table has fewer than 120,000 clones, 85% to 95% seen once. The sample was peripheral blood, taken 28 days after the second AZD1222 dose. These receptors all stem from an adult who received the AZD1222 COVID-19 vaccine.

CDR3 region: CAWSVVREVNSPLHF. The CDR3 DNA follows: TGTGCCTGGAGTGTCGTCAGGGAAGTAAATTCACCCCTCCACTTT. The chain combines TRBV30 with TRBJ1-6; possible D gene TRBD1, 5 bases. The CDR3 runs to 15 residues. Trimming left V 0 bases short and J 7 bases short, with 13 bases between. CDR1 GTSNPN and CDR2 SVGIG come from the germline V gene (reference sequence).

The chain combines TRBV11-3 with TRBJ1-1; maybe TRBD1 (6 bases). The germline V gene encodes CDR1 SGHNT and CDR2 YENEEA. V lost 5 bases to trimming and J lost 1 base, with 14 bases between them. The CDR3 spans 15 residues. The CDR3 spells CASSRTGQPNTEAFF. CDR3 coding DNA: TGTGCCAGCAGCCGGACGGGACAACCGAACACTGAAGCTTTCTTT.

V is TRBV7-9 and J is TRBJ1-2; no firm D call. The V and J ends lost 11 bases and 4 bases respectively, with 29 bases between them. Germline CDR1 and CDR2: SEHNR and FQNEAQ (reference sequence). The CDR3 totals 17 residues. Here the CDR3 DNA reads TGTGCCGGAATCTTATATCCCCTCCCATCCGGAGTCTATGGCTACACCTTC. Amino acids: CAGILYPLPSGVYGYTF.

The V and J genes are TRBV7-6 and TRBJ2-5; D gene unclear. Germline-derived CDR1 and CDR2 are SGHVS and FNYEAQ. Trimming took 1 base from V and 2 from J, leaving 5 bases between them. The CDR3 totals 13 residues. CDR3 nucleotides: TGTGCCAGCAGCTTAGGACTTCAAGAGACCCAGTACTTC. Encoded protein: CASSLGLQETQYF.

This clone has only one observation. The chain couples TRBV30 to TRBJ1-6, with 8 positions matching TRBD1. Germline V CDR1 and CDR2: GTSNPN, SVGIG (reference sequence). The CDR3 spans 17 residues. Unmatched junction bases numbered 12, after V lost 1 base and J lost 7 bases. For the CDR3, the DNA is TGTGCCTGGAGTGCAAGGACAGGGCCGGGGAGAAATTCACCCCTCCACTTT. Translated: CAWSARTGPGRNSPLHF.

The rearrangement links TRBV28 to TRBJ1-5, with D possibly matching TRBD1 (5 bases). Per the germline V gene, CDR1 is MDHEN and CDR2 is SYDVKM. The V end lost 6 bases, the J end lost 0 bases, and 12 bases lay between the germline ends. This CDR3 is built from 15 residues. The CDR3 spells CASSQGTYSNQPQHF. The CDR3 DNA is TGTGCCAGCAGCCAGGGCACTTATAGCAATCAGCCCCAGCATTTT.

In this sample, this clone turned up a few times. V gene TRBV5-4 combines with J gene TRBJ1-6, with TRBD1 as a possible D gene (5 bases). CDR1 and CDR2 (germline): SGHNT, YYREEE (reference sequence). This CDR3 comprises 17 residues. V lost 0 bases, J lost 8 bases, and 18 bases lay in between. This CDR3 reads CASSLVIPGPKDSPLHF. CDR3 DNA sequence: TGTGCCAGCAGCTTGGTTATTCCGGGACCGAAGGATTCACCCCTCCACTTT.

This clone showed up just once. The chain recombines TRBV11-2 with TRBJ2-7, with 10 bases identical to TRBD2. CDR3 size: 15 residues. Germline V gives CDR1 SGHAT, CDR2 FQNNGV. Trimming took 7 bases from V and 0 from J; bases not matched to a gene: 6. The CDR3 bases are TGTGCCAGCACCCAGACTAGCGGGTACTCCTACGAGCAGTACTTC. This gives the protein CASTQTSGYSYEQYF.

In nucleotides, the CDR3 is TGTGCCAGCAGTTTACTTTTATATGGCTACACCTTC. This sequence encodes CASSLLLYGYTF. This chain uses TRBV12-3 or TRBV12-4 with TRBJ1-2; no firm D call. CDR3 length: 12 residues. Trimming shortened V by 2 bases and J by 5 bases, and 6 bases separated the two germline ends.

This chain uses TRBV5-6 with TRBJ1-4, with TRBD1 as a possible D gene (6 bases). Germline V gives CDR1 SGHDT, CDR2 YYEEEE. The V gene lost 0 bases and the J gene lost 8 bases, with 11 bases spanning the gap. The CDR3 consists of 14 residues. The CDR3 spells CASSLEGGREKLFF. Written as DNA, the CDR3 is TGTGCCAGCAGCTTGGAGGGGGGCCGGGAAAAACTGTTTTTT.

The chain carries TRBV28 and TRBJ1-2, with TRBD1 identical over 7 bases. CDR3 length equals 14 residues. Germline values: CDR1 MDHEN, CDR2 SYDVKM. Unmatched junction bases numbered 8, after V lost 4 bases and J lost 6 bases. The chain's CDR3 is CASSSLPGGDGYTF. CDR3 in DNA: TGTGCCAGCAGTTCTCTCCCAGGGGGGGATGGCTACACCTTC.

The genes are TRBV6-5 and TRBJ1-5; TRBD1 agrees at 10 bases. The V segment lost 4 bases and the J segment 3 bases; nucleotides outside the gene matches: 6. This CDR3 comprises 16 residues. CDR1 MNHEY and CDR2 SVGAGI come from the germline V gene. The chain's CDR3 is CASSSGQGGLNQPQHF. CDR3 coding DNA: TGTGCCAGCAGTTCCGGACAGGGGGGCCTCAATCAGCCCCAGCATTTT.

The chain employs TRBV7-9 and TRBJ2-1; D call uncertain. CDR1 and CDR2 (germline): SEHNR, FQNEAQ (reference sequence). This CDR3 is 14 amino acids long. Trimming removed 1 base at V and 6 bases at J, with 10 bases between. CDR3: CASSLGLLPNEQFF. CDR3 DNA: TGTGCCAGCAGCTTAGGACTCCTACCCAATGAGCAGTTCTTC.

The CDR3: CASNRGDRDSEGYTF. The CDR3 nucleotides read TGTGCCAGTAACCGGGGCGACCGGGACTCCGAAGGCTACACCTTC. The V gene is TRBV19, the J gene TRBJ1-2; maybe TRBD1 (5 bases). Germline CDR1 is LNHDA and CDR2 is SQIVND (reference sequence). Trimming left V 7 bases short and J 8 bases short, with 23 bases between. CDR3 length: 15 residues.

The V call is TRBV14, the J call TRBJ1-3; D perhaps matches TRBD1 (5 bases). The germline gives CDR1 SGHDN, CDR2 FVKESK. The V gene lost 1 base and the J gene lost 4 bases, with 11 bases spanning the gap. This CDR3 contains 15 residues. The CDR3 region has the DNA TGTGCCAGCAGCCAAGCTCCGGGGCCGGGAAACACCATATATTTT. Translating it yields CASSQAPGPGNTIYF.

The chain joins TRBV19 to TRBJ1-2; tentative D call: TRBD1 (6 bases). The CDR3 spans 16 residues. In germline, CDR1 is LNHDA, CDR2 SQIVND (reference sequence). The V end was cut by 5 bases, the J end by 7 bases, with 23 bases between. DNA for the CDR3: TGTGCCAGTAGTCGGGCACTCCCTCGGGGGGGCAGTGGCTACACCTTC. This gives the protein CASSRALPRGGSGYTF.

This clone was observed a single time. The chain is built from TRBV4-1 and TRBJ1-3, with 9 nucleotides matching TRBD1. CDR1 and CDR2 (germline): MGHRA, YSYEKL. The V and J ends lost 4 bases and 0 bases, in that order; junction bases with no gene match: 13. CDR3 length: 19 residues. The CDR3 region has the DNA TGCGCCAGCAGCCCCTTCCGGGACAGGGACCGCTTCTCTGGAAACACCATATATTTT. It translates to CASSPFRDRDRFSGNTIYF.

This clone was detected only once. This chain connects TRBV19 to TRBJ1-4, with unresolved D. Germline values: CDR1 LNHDA, CDR2 SQIVND (reference sequence). The ends were cut back, 6 bases at V and 5 bases at J, with 10 bases in the middle. The CDR3 is 13 amino acids. CDR3: CASSPGSNEKLFF. The CDR3 nucleotides read TGTGCCAGTAGCCCAGGCTCAAATGAAAAACTGTTTTTT.